Shown below are 14 T cell receptor beta chains from a single sample sequenced in a study of T-cell reconstitution after alpha-beta-depleted transplantation in children. Unique molecular identifiers were incorporated during preparation of the TCRbeta library. MiXCR was run by TCRdb on the PCR reads, yielding one entry per CDR3 protein. The sample contains about 300,000 distinct CDR3 sequences, over 9.5% of which appear only once. The sequencing used PBMCs, collected before TCRalphabeta/CD19-depleted stem cell transplant. These receptors were taken from a boy younger than two with acute myeloid leukemia, due to receive a stem cell transplant.

This clonotype was recorded many times. This CDR3 is CASSPVAGGYNEQFF. CDR3 sequence (DNA): TGCGCCAGCAGCCCTGTAGCGGGAGGATACAATGAGCAGTTCTTC. V usage is TRBV5-1 and J usage is TRBJ2-1; 10 nucleotides line up with TRBD2. The CDR3 sequence is 15 residues long. Germline loops: CDR1 SGHRS, CDR2 YFSETQ. V lost 4 bases and J lost 4; bases outside the gene matches: 5.

This clonotype was recorded at least ten times. The CDR3 DNA is TGTGCCAGCAGTTCCTCGGTAAACGAGCAGTACTTC. The encoded protein is CASSSSVNEQYF. The rearrangement uses TRBV28 and TRBJ2-7; the D is unclear. The germline V gene encodes CDR1 MDHEN and CDR2 SYDVKM. V was pared by 4 bases and J by 5 bases, with 9 bases between. The CDR3 has 12 residues.

This clonotype was observed many times. This chain joins TRBV10-3 and TRBJ2-7; the D is unclear. Germline loops: CDR1 ENHRY, CDR2 SYGVKD. V dropped 8 bases and J dropped 6 bases, with 14 bases sitting between them. The CDR3 is 12 amino acids. This chain's CDR3 is CAIAGFVSEQYF. In DNA form, the CDR3 reads TGTGCCATCGCCGGTTTCGTTAGCGAGCAGTACTTC.

This clonotype was seen many times. The V and J genes are TRBV29-1 and TRBJ2-3; D possibly corresponds to TRBD1 (5 bases). V was shortened by 3 bases and J by 5 bases, with 9 bases between the two germline ends. Germline V gene lookup returns CDR1 SQVTM and CDR2 ANQGSEA. This CDR3 is built from 12 residues. CDR3 in DNA: TGCAGCGTTGAGGGGCTAGGAGATACGCAGTATTTT. It translates to CSVEGLGDTQYF.

The sample holds many counts of this clonotype. For the CDR3, the DNA is TGTGCCAGCAGCTTAGCGCAGGGGGCGCTTGGCTACACCTTC. It encodes CASSLAQGALGYTF. The chain combines TRBV7-8 with TRBJ1-2, with 8 bases lining up with TRBD1. Per germline, CDR1 SGHVS and CDR2 FQNEAQ. This CDR3 is 14 amino acids long. Losses at the gene ends were 0 bases for V and 7 bases for J; bases not matched to a gene: 4.

As regards this clonotype: A much larger clone lies a single base off, so this may be a read error. The V call is TRBV9, the J call TRBJ2-3; 9 bases map to TRBD2. The V gene's germline CDR1 is SGDLS and CDR2 YYNGEE. The CDR3 has 15 amino acids. Here the CDR3 reads CASSPSGGRADTQDF. The CDR3, as DNA: TGTGCCAGCAGCCCGAGCGGGGGGCGCGCAGATACGCAGGATTTT.

This clonotype was seen more than once but under ten times. The junction shows a germline mismatch at one end, possibly a read error. V usage is TRBV28 and J usage is TRBJ2-1, with D possibly TRBD2 on 6 matching bases. The CDR3 covers 15 residues. Germline CDR1 is MDHEN and CDR2 is SYDVKM. CDR3: CASSIWGNGGNEQFF. CDR3 nucleotide sequence: TGTGCCAGCAGTATATGGGGAAATGGGGGGAATGAGCAGTTCTTC.

This clonotype appeared many times. This rearrangement joins TRBV5-1 to TRBJ2-7; 12 bases are shared with TRBD1. V trimming: 4 bases; J trimming: 10 bases; junction bases outside the gene matches: 9. Per germline, CDR1 SGHRS and CDR2 YFSETQ. The CDR3 contains 14 residues. The chain's CDR3 is CASSGGQGAHGQYF. CDR3 bases: TGCGCCAGCAGCGGGGGACAGGGGGCGCACGGTCAGTACTTC.

At least ten counts were recorded for this clonotype. The rearrangement uses TRBV7-9 and TRBJ2-3; 9 bases map to TRBD2. Trimming removed 3 bases from V and 6 bases from J; junction bases left unmatched: 7. Germline V gene lookup returns CDR1 SEHNR and CDR2 FQNEAQ (reference sequence). CDR3 length equals 15 residues. Written as DNA, the CDR3 is TGTGCCAGCAGCTTGGTAGCGGGAGTACTTGATACGCAGTATTTT. Its translation is CASSLVAGVLDTQYF.

This clonotype appeared many times. The J gene is TRBJ2-1, the V gene TRBV27; TRBD2 is a possible D gene (5 bases). Looked up from germline, CDR1 is MNHEY and CDR2 is SMNVEV (reference sequence). This CDR3 has 14 residues. The germline V and J ends were trimmed by 3 bases and 5 bases, with 11 bases remaining between them. The CDR3 sequence is CASSFLSENNEQFF. As DNA, the CDR3 is TGTGCCAGCAGTTTTCTTAGCGAAAACAATGAGCAGTTCTTC.

This clonotype occurred many times. The V gene is TRBV3-1, the J gene TRBJ2-7; possible D gene TRBD2, 5 bases. Deletions cut 0 bases from V and 2 bases from J, with 14 bases between. The CDR3 is 16 amino acids. Looked up from germline, CDR1 is LGHDT and CDR2 is YNNKEL (reference sequence). The CDR3 DNA reads TGTGCCAGCAGCCAAGATGAGGGCGTCGGGACCTACGAGCAGTACTTC. It yields the protein CASSQDEGVGTYEQYF.

This clonotype has a count of ten or more. The V call is TRBV15, the J call TRBJ2-7; 8 bases match TRBD1. The CDR3 extends over 13 amino acids. Germline CDR1 LNHNV, CDR2 YYDKDF (reference sequence). With V trimmed by 1 base and J by 5 bases, 1 base remained unmatched. The CDR3 coding sequence is TGTGCCACCAGCAGAGGGACAGGGCACGAGCAGTACTTC. Translating gives CATSRGTGHEQYF.

This clonotype has a handful of counts. This chain connects TRBV6-2 or TRBV6-3 to TRBJ2-7, with 7 bases lining up with TRBD1. This CDR3 is 16 amino acids long. With 2 bases clipped from V and 5 bases from J, the junction kept 12 bases outside the gene matches. Germline CDR1 MNHEY, CDR2 SVGEGT. CDR3 sequence: CASSYVKWTGNHEQYF. DNA for the CDR3: TGTGCCAGCAGTTACGTTAAATGGACAGGAAACCACGAGCAGTACTTC.

In this sample, this clonotype turned up many times. The chain employs TRBV12-3 or TRBV12-4 and TRBJ2-1, with D hard to call. The V end lost 1 base, the J end lost 7 bases, and 8 bases lay between the germline ends. The CDR3 spans 13 residues. DNA for the CDR3: TGTGCCAGCAGTTTAGGAGCGAGGAATGAGCAGTTCTTC. It encodes CASSLGARNEQFF.